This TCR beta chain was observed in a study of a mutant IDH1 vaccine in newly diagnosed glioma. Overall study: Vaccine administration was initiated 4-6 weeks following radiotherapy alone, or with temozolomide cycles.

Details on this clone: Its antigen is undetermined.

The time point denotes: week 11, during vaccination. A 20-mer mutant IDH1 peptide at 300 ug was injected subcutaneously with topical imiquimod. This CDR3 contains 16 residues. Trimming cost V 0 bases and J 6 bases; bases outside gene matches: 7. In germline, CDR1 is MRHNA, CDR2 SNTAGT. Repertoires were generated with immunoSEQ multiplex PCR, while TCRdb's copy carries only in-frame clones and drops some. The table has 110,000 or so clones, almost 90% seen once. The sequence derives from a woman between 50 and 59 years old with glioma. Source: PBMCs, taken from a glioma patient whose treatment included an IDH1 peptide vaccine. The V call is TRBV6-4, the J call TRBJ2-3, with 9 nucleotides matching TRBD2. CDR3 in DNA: TGTGCCAGCAGTGACTCGGCGGGAGGGCCGAGGGATACGCAGTATTTT. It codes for CASSDSAGGPRDTQYF.